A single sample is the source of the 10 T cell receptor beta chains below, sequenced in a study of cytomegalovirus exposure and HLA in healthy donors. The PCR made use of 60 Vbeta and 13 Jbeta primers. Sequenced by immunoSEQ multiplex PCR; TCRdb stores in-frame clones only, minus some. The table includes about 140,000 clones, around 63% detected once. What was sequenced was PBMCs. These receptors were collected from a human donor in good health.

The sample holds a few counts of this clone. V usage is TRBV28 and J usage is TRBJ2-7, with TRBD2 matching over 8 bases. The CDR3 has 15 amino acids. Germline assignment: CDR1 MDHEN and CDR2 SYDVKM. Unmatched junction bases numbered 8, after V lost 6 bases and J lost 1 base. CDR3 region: CASSTTSVSSYEQYF. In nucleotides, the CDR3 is TGTGCCAGCAGCACGACTAGCGTAAGTTCCTACGAGCAGTACTTC.

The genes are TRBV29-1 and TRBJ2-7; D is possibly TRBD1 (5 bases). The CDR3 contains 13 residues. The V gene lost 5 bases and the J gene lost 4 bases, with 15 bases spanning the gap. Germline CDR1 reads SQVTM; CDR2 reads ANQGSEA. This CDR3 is CSVSGREGYEQYF. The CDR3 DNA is TGCAGCGTTTCTGGCAGGGAAGGATACGAGCAGTACTTC.

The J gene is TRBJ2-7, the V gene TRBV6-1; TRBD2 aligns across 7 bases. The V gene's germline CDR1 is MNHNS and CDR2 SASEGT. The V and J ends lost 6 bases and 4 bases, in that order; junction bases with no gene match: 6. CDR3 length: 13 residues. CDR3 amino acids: CASRPSGEYEQYF. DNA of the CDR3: TGTGCCAGCAGGCCTAGCGGAGAATACGAGCAGTACTTC.

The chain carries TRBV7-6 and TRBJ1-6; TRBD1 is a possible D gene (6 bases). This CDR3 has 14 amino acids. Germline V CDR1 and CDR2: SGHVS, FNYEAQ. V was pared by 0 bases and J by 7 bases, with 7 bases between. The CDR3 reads CASSLAQGNSPLHF. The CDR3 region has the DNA TGTGCCAGCAGCTTAGCTCAGGGGAATTCACCCCTCCACTTT.

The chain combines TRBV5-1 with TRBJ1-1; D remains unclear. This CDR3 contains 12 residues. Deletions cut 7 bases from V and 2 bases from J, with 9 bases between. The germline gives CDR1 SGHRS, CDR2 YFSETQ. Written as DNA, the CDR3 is TGCGCCAGCGGAGACGGTAACACTGAAGCTTTCTTT. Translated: CASGDGNTEAFF.

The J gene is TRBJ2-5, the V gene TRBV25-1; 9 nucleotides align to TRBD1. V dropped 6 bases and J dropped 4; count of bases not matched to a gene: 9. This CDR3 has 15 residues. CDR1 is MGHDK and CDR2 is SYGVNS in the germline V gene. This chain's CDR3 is CASREQGAVGETQYF. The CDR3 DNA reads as TGTGCCAGCAGGGAACAGGGGGCGGTAGGAGAGACCCAGTACTTC.

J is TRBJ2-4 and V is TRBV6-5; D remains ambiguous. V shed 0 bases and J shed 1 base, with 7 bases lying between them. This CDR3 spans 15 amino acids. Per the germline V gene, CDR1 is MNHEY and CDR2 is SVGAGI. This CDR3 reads CASSYSTNAKNIQYF. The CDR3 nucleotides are TGTGCCAGCAGTTACTCAACAAATGCCAAAAACATTCAGTACTTC.

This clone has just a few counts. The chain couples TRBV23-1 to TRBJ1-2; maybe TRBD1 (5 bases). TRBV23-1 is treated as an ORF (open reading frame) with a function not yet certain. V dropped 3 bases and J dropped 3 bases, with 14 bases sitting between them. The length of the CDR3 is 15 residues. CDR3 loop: CASSHPHDRHYGYTF. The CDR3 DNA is TGCGCCAGCAGTCATCCCCATGACAGACACTATGGCTACACCTTC.

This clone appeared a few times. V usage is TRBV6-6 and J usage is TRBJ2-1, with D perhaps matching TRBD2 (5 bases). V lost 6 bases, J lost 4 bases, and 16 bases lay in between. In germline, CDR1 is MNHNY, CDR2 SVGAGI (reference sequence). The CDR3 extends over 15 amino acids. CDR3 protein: CASSPRGFSYNEQFF. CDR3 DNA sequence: TGTGCCAGCAGCCCCCGGGGATTTAGTTACAATGAGCAGTTCTTC.

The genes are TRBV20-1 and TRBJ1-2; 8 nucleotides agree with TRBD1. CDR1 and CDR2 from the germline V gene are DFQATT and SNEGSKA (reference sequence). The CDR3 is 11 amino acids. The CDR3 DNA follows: TGCAGGGGGACAGGCGACTATGGCTACACCTTC. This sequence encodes CRGTGDYGYTF.